Below, 21 T cell receptor beta chains from the same sample are listed, as sequenced in a study of T cell responses to AZD1222 COVID-19 vaccine. TCRdb's table, derived via immunoSEQ multiplex PCR, lists solely in-frame clones and lacks some. The sample carries some 180,000 clones, approximately 92% recorded once. The sample in question was peripheral blood, obtained on day 0 of AZD1222 vaccination. The receptors here all came from an adult in good health.

The chain employs TRBV6-5 and TRBJ1-1; TRBD1 matches 8 bases. The germline V gene has CDR1 MNHEY and CDR2 SVGAGI. Germline trimming cut 6 bases from V and 3 bases from J; bases unmatched to any gene: 9. The CDR3 runs to 15 residues. CDR3 sequence: CASRTLATGDTEAFF. For the CDR3, the DNA is TGTGCCAGCAGGACATTAGCGACAGGGGACACTGAAGCTTTCTTT.

This chain uses TRBV5-8 with TRBJ1-3; D is uncertain. Trimming removed 6 bases from V and 0 bases from J, with 16 bases in between. This CDR3 is 16 amino acids long. Looked up from germline, CDR1 is SGHTS and CDR2 is YDEGEE. In nucleotides, the CDR3 is TGTGCCAGCACCAGCCCGTACACCCGCTCTGGAAACACCATATATTTT. Amino acids: CASTSPYTRSGNTIYF.

The chain employs TRBV5-5 and TRBJ1-4; D uncertain. This CDR3 has 15 residues. Germline CDR1 SGHKS, CDR2 YYEKEE (reference sequence). The V gene lost 0 bases and the J gene lost 6 bases, with 12 bases spanning the gap. CDR3 DNA: TGTGCCAGCAGCTTGGGGTCGGACGAGCATGAAAAACTGTTTTTT. Translation gives CASSLGSDEHEKLFF.

This chain links TRBV2 with TRBJ1-1, with 7 bases aligning to TRBD1. V was clipped by 2 bases and J by 4 bases; unmatched bases: 7. Germline lookup yields CDR1 SNHLY and CDR2 FYNNEI. CDR3 length equals 15 residues. The CDR3 protein is CASSETGERSTEAFF. As DNA, the CDR3 is TGTGCCAGCAGTGAAACAGGGGAACGCAGCACTGAAGCTTTCTTT.

The chain recombines TRBV6-4 with TRBJ1-2; maybe TRBD1 (5 bases). V lost 5 bases, J lost 4 bases, and 11 bases lay in between. The CDR3 covers 13 residues. CDR1 and CDR2 (germline): MRHNA, SNTAGT. The CDR3 region has the DNA TGTGCCAGCAGTCCGGGACGGATCTATGGCTACACCTTC. It yields the protein CASSPGRIYGYTF.

This chain links TRBV7-9 with TRBJ2-3; 7 bases are shared with TRBD2. V gave up 4 bases and J gave up 6 bases; unmatched junction bases: 13. Germline V CDR1 and CDR2: SEHNR, FQNEAQ (reference sequence). The CDR3 has 16 amino acids. The CDR3 nucleotides read TGTGCCAGCAGCTCTAGAGGCCCGACTAGCTTGGATACGCAGTATTTT. Protein sequence: CASSSRGPTSLDTQYF.

The V gene is TRBV18, the J gene TRBJ1-1; tentative D call: TRBD1 (6 bases). There are 17 residues in the CDR3. The germline V gene encodes CDR1 KGHSH and CDR2 LQKENI. The V gene lost 2 bases and the J gene lost 0 bases, with 16 bases spanning the gap. The CDR3 DNA reads TGTGCCAGCTCACCAATCGCGGGACACAACATGAACACTGAAGCTTTCTTT. Amino acids: CASSPIAGHNMNTEAFF.

The chain links TRBV7-9 to TRBJ1-1; D remains unclear. CDR3 length equals 13 residues. CDR1 is SEHNR and CDR2 is FQNEAQ in the germline V gene (reference sequence). With 1 base removed from V and 6 bases from J, the gap between germline ends came to 9 bases. This chain's CDR3 is CASSLEVVAEAFF. The CDR3 DNA reads as TGTGCCAGCAGCTTAGAAGTTGTAGCTGAAGCTTTCTTT.

V usage is TRBV21-1 and J usage is TRBJ2-1; TRBD1 reflects the table's D call only, with no check against the DNA. TRBV21-1 is annotated as a pseudogene. CDR3 length equals 23 residues. CDR3 nucleotides: TGTGCCAGCAGCAAATATTCTTATAACACCGGCACAGGGTTCCCCCGATTATACAATGAGCAGTTCTTC. Translation gives CASSKYSYNTGTGFPRLYNEQFF.

The gene calls are TRBV15 and TRBJ1-5; D is unclear. CDR1 is LNHNV, CDR2 YYDKDF, per germline (reference sequence). This CDR3 spans 14 amino acids. V lost 0 bases and J 2 bases, leaving 5 bases between the germline ends. The CDR3 is CATSRDGGNQPQHF. CDR3 bases: TGTGCCACCAGCAGAGATGGGGGCAATCAGCCCCAGCATTTT.

This chain joins TRBV14 and TRBJ1-6, with unresolved D. V lost 3 bases and J lost 7, with 10 bases in between. The CDR3 is 14 residues long. The germline V gene encodes CDR1 SGHDN and CDR2 FVKESK. The CDR3 DNA is TGTGCCAGCAGCCATCGAACAGTAAATTCACCCCTCCACTTT. It encodes CASSHRTVNSPLHF.

V gene TRBV5-1 combines with J gene TRBJ2-1; TRBD2 matches at 8 bases. The V segment lost 0 bases and the J segment 7 bases; nucleotides outside the gene matches: 3. The CDR3 sequence is 14 residues long. The germline V gene has CDR1 SGHRS and CDR2 YFSETQ. The CDR3 sequence is CASSLDREGNEQFF. The CDR3 nucleotides are TGCGCCAGCAGCTTGGATCGGGAGGGTAATGAGCAGTTCTTC.

This sequence joins TRBV28 and TRBJ1-2; weak D call: TRBD1 (5 bases). Trimming stripped 5 bases from V and 7 bases from J, with 20 bases between. The germline gives CDR1 MDHEN, CDR2 SYDVKM. This CDR3 has 15 residues. CDR3 sequence: CASSIYMVGAAGYTF. In DNA form, the CDR3 reads TGTGCCAGCAGTATCTATATGGTAGGGGCAGCTGGCTACACCTTC.

The chain links TRBV9 to TRBJ2-6, with D perhaps matching TRBD1 (6 bases). The V gene's germline CDR1 is SGDLS and CDR2 YYNGEE. This CDR3 spans 17 amino acids. The ends were cut back, 0 bases at V and 0 bases at J, with 10 bases in the middle. DNA for the CDR3: TGTGCCAGCAGCGTAGGAGGGGGAAACTCTGGGGCCAACGTCCTGACTTTC. Protein sequence: CASSVGGGNSGANVLTF.

This CDR3 is CASSFKGLSTDTQYF. The DNA of the CDR3 is TGTGCCAGCAGCTTTAAAGGGCTATCCACAGATACGCAGTATTTT. The chain joins TRBV11-2 to TRBJ2-3, with D unclear. With 3 bases removed from V and 2 bases from J, the gap between germline ends came to 12 bases. The CDR3 length is 15 residues. Germline V gene sequence: CDR1 SGHAT, CDR2 FQNNGV.

This chain connects TRBV9 to TRBJ2-1; D is uncertain. V lost 0 bases to trimming and J lost 8 bases, with 15 bases between them. Germline V CDR1 and CDR2: SGDLS, YYNGEE. This CDR3 has 15 residues. This chain's CDR3 is CASSVVGRKSDEQFF. In DNA, the CDR3 is TGTGCCAGCAGCGTAGTAGGACGGAAGAGTGATGAGCAGTTCTTC.

The J gene is TRBJ2-3, the V gene TRBV7-7; D not certain. The germline V gene encodes CDR1 SSHAT and CDR2 FNYEAQ (reference sequence). CDR3 size: 10 residues. V dropped 9 bases and J dropped 6 bases, with 7 bases sitting between them. This CDR3 reads CASRADTQYF. The CDR3 region has the DNA TGTGCCAGTCGTGCGGATACGCAGTATTTT. Full variable domain (remainder filled in from reference TRBV7-7 and TRBJ2-3): GAGVSQSPRYKVTKRGQDVTLRCDPISSHATLYWYQQALGQGPEFLTYFNYEAQPDKSGLPSDRFSAERPEGSISTLTIQRTEQRDSAMYRCASRADTQYFGPGTRLTVL.

The chain couples TRBV6-5 to TRBJ1-2, with 8 bases matching TRBD1. V shed 0 bases and J 13 bases; nucleotides not matched to a gene: 7. Germline lookup yields CDR1 MNHEY and CDR2 SVGAGI. CDR3 size: 13 residues. For the CDR3, the DNA is TGTGCCAGCAGTTACTCCATGGGGACAGGTCTCACCTTC. It translates to CASSYSMGTGLTF.

The chain recombines TRBV18 with TRBJ2-7, with D perhaps being TRBD1 or TRBD2 (5 bases each). The CDR3 length is 15 residues. V gave up 2 bases and J gave up 2 bases, with 13 bases separating them. Per germline, CDR1 KGHSH and CDR2 LQKENI. CDR3 residues: CASSPGQTSTYEQYF. The CDR3 nucleotides read TGTGCCAGCTCACCAGGACAAACTAGTACCTACGAGCAGTACTTC.

This chain uses TRBV9 with TRBJ1-1, with D possibly being TRBD1 (5 bases). This CDR3 contains 13 residues. CDR1 SGDLS and CDR2 YYNGEE come from the germline V gene. Trimming stripped 4 bases from V and 4 bases from J, with 11 bases between. The CDR3 coding sequence is TGTGCCAGCAGCCAGGCGGGGCCCACTGAAGCTTTCTTT. Translation gives CASSQAGPTEAFF. The full variable domain, in which reference TRBV9 and TRBJ1-1 provide the parts outside the CDR3, is DSGVTQTPKHLITATGQRVTLRCSPRSGDLSVYWYQQSLDQGLQFLIQYYNGEERAKGNILERFSAQQFPDLHSELNLSSLELGDSALYFCASSQAGPTEAFFGQGTRLTVV.

The V gene is TRBV4-1, the J gene TRBJ2-1, with 7 bases fitting TRBD1. The CDR3 spans 18 residues. Looked up from germline, CDR1 is MGHRA and CDR2 is YSYEKL. V shed 4 bases and J 4 bases; nucleotides not matched to a gene: 16. CDR3 bases: TGCGCCAGCAGCCTAGGGAAACCGACAGGGCGAAGGTACAATGAGCAGTTCTTC. This sequence encodes CASSLGKPTGRRYNEQFF.